These 8 T cell receptor beta chains originate from one sample sequenced in a study of cytomegalovirus exposure and HLA in healthy donors. Amplification used 60 Vbeta primers and 13 Jbeta primers. Assay: immunoSEQ multiplex PCR; the TCRdb copy retains only in-frame clones and omits some. The sample holds approximately 190,000 clones, 80% to 85% seen once. Sequencing was done on a sample of PBMCs. These receptor sequences come from a woman aged 45-65 years in good health and CMV-seropositive.

The V gene is TRBV12-5, the J gene TRBJ2-1; D perhaps matches TRBD2 (6 bases). The CDR3 totals 16 residues. Trimming removed 0 bases from V and 7 bases from J, with 16 bases in between. Germline V CDR1 and CDR2: LGHNT, FRNRAP. CDR3 nucleotides: TGTGCTAGTGGTTTGGTCCTCGGAGCGGGCGATAATGAGCAGTTCTTC. Translated, it gives CASGLVLGAGDNEQFF.

This rearrangement joins TRBV28 to TRBJ2-7, with 11 nucleotides matching TRBD2. Per germline, CDR1 MDHEN and CDR2 SYDVKM. There are 15 residues in the CDR3. V gave up 6 bases and J gave up 0 bases; unmatched junction bases: 4. CDR3 in amino acids: CASRPTSGSSYEQYF. CDR3 DNA: TGTGCCAGCAGGCCCACTAGCGGGAGCTCCTACGAGCAGTACTTC.

The chain combines TRBV5-4 with TRBJ2-5; TRBD2 matches 11 bases. This CDR3 is 15 amino acids long. Germline V lookup: CDR1 SGHNT, CDR2 YYREEE (reference sequence). The J segment lost 4 bases and the V segment lost 7 bases, leaving 9 bases of the junction unmatched. The CDR3 region has the DNA TGTGCCAGCTCCCCGACTAGCGGGAACCGAGAGACCCAGTACTTC. It translates to CASSPTSGNRETQYF.

In its sample, this clone was seen once. J is TRBJ2-2 and V is TRBV4-2; TRBD2 agrees at 8 bases. The CDR3 is 16 residues long. Trimming at V came to 3 bases and at J to 4 bases, leaving 7 bases not matched to a gene. CDR1 and CDR2 (germline): LGHNA, YNFKEQ. The CDR3 reads CASSQGRGGRTGELFF. The DNA for the CDR3 is TGTGCCAGCAGCCAGGGTCGGGGGGGTCGCACCGGGGAGCTGTTTTTT.

The rearrangement uses TRBV6-5 and TRBJ1-2; 9 nucleotides line up with TRBD1. Germline V gene lookup returns CDR1 MNHEY and CDR2 SVGAGI. This CDR3 comprises 16 residues. V gave up 4 bases and J gave up 3 bases; unmatched junction bases: 9. The CDR3 region is CASSSPPGQGHYGYTF. CDR3 nucleotides: TGTGCCAGCAGTTCGCCTCCGGGACAGGGTCACTATGGCTACACCTTC.

A few counts support this clone. The V call is TRBV10-1, the J call TRBJ2-2; 8 bases match TRBD1. Germline CDR1 WNHNN, CDR2 SYGVQD (reference sequence). The CDR3 has 15 amino acids. V lost 6 bases to trimming and J lost 5 bases; unmatched junction nucleotides: 8. CDR3 bases: TGCGCCAGCAGCCGGACAGGGACGGGTACCGGGGAGCTGTTTTTT. Its protein is CASSRTGTGTGELFF.

J is TRBJ1-1 and V is TRBV11-2, with 8 bases fitting TRBD1. This CDR3 is 13 amino acids long. V was pared by 1 base and J by 10 bases, with 5 bases of the junction left unmatched. Germline CDR1 SGHAT, CDR2 FQNNGV. CDR3 nucleotide sequence: TGTGCCAGCAGCTTAGCGGGGGACAGGCTAGCTTTCTTT. Its translation: CASSLAGDRLAFF.

The chain carries TRBV5-4 and TRBJ2-6, with 7 bases lining up with TRBD1. CDR3 length equals 19 residues. V lost 3 bases to trimming and J lost 0 bases; unmatched junction nucleotides: 12. The germline V gene has CDR1 SGHNT and CDR2 YYREEE (reference sequence). CDR3 protein: CASSSPQGSYPSGANVLTF. The CDR3 nucleotides read TGTGCCAGCAGCTCCCCACAGGGGTCATACCCCTCTGGGGCCAACGTCCTGACTTTC.